Presented here are 7 T cell receptor beta chains from one specimen sequenced in a study of TIL therapy for anti-PD-1-resistant metastatic lung cancer. As to time point: pre-treatment sample, taken before nivolumab and TIL therapy. The immunoSEQ assay was v3. Here immunoSEQ multiplex PCR was the method, and the copy in TCRdb shows in-frame clones only, minus some. The data contain 45,000 to 75,000 clones, 69% of them singletons. Sequenced here: blood, sampled at baseline. The origin of the receptors is a person aged 25-80 years with non-small cell lung cancer.

This chain uses TRBV5-1 with TRBJ2-1; no definite D call. Trimming removed 4 bases from V and 10 bases from J, with 12 bases in between. From germline, CDR1 is SGHRS and CDR2 YFSETQ. The CDR3 totals 12 residues. The CDR3 sequence: CASSVTGMEQFF. The CDR3 DNA reads TGCGCCAGCAGCGTCACTGGGATGGAGCAGTTCTTC.

The chain recombines TRBV9 with TRBJ2-3; D is possibly TRBD1 (5 bases). V lost 0 bases and J 1 base, leaving 9 bases between the germline ends. This CDR3 spans 15 amino acids. From germline, CDR1 is SGDLS and CDR2 YYNGEE. The CDR3 DNA reads as TGTGCCAGCAGCGTAGGCCCACAGGGCACAGATACGCAGTATTTT. This sequence encodes CASSVGPQGTDTQYF.

The rearrangement uses TRBV7-2 and TRBJ2-3; D is ambiguous. Germline CDR1 reads SGHTA; CDR2 reads FQGNSA. The CDR3 length is 14 residues. Deletions cut 0 bases from V and 5 bases from J, with 9 bases between. The CDR3 is CASSLANRVDTQYF. The CDR3 DNA sequence: TGTGCCAGCAGCTTAGCTAACCGTGTAGATACGCAGTATTTT.

V and J are TRBV10-1 and TRBJ2-3; 10 positions agree with TRBD2. Germline V CDR1 and CDR2: WNHNN, SYGVQD (reference sequence). This CDR3 spans 16 amino acids. Unmatched junction bases numbered 5, after V lost 5 bases and J lost 0 bases. The CDR3 reads CASSPGLAFSTDTQYF. CDR3 nucleotide sequence: TGCGCCAGCAGTCCGGGACTAGCGTTTAGCACAGATACGCAGTATTTT.

The gene calls are TRBV6-1 and TRBJ2-1, with TRBD2 matching 9 bases. Germline V CDR1 and CDR2: MNHNS, SASEGT. CDR3 length: 16 amino acids. V was pared by 2 bases and J by 3 bases, with 5 bases of the junction left unmatched. The DNA for the CDR3 is TGTGCCAGCAGTGAACAGCCTAGCGGGGACTACAATGAGCAGTTCTTC. Its translation: CASSEQPSGDYNEQFF.

This chain joins TRBV11-2 and TRBJ2-5; 9 bases align to TRBD2. CDR1 and CDR2 (germline): SGHAT, FQNNGV. J gave up 2 bases and V 5 bases, and 3 bases lay outside the gene matches. This CDR3 has 14 residues. CDR3 DNA: TGTGCCAGCAGCCTCGGACTAGCGCAAGAGACCCAGTACTTC. Residues: CASSLGLAQETQYF.

The V and J genes are TRBV13 and TRBJ1-6; 7 bases are a match to TRBD1. After removal of 7 bases from V and 7 bases from J, the junction contained 7 bases not matched to a gene. The CDR3 has 14 residues. Germline CDR1 is PRHDT and CDR2 is FYEKMQ (reference sequence). This chain's CDR3 is CASTTQGVNSPLHF. For the CDR3, the DNA is TGTGCCAGCACCACCCAGGGGGTCAATTCACCCCTCCACTTT.